This entry concerns a single T cell receptor beta chain. Germline V gene lookup returns CDR1 KGHDR and CDR2 SFDVKD. The CDR3 totals 20 residues. V gave up 9 bases and J gave up 1 base, with 30 bases separating them. The entry originates in a study of blood T cells in healthy people across ages. Alongside a J-beta primer mix, a sample-barcoded 5' primer served in a second PCR lasting about 7 to 11 cycles. MiXCR was run by TCRdb on the 5' RACE reads, yielding one entry per CDR3 protein. Here the sample spans over 950,000 distinct CDR3 sequences, less than 45% being singletons. This clonotype originated in a man aged 18 to 29 in good health. Sequencing used blood. V usage is TRBV24-1 and J usage is TRBJ1-5, with D possibly being TRBD1 (5 bases). The CDR3 is CATLRGIGPLIYSSNQPQHF. The CDR3 DNA sequence: TGTGCCACCCTGAGGGGAATAGGGCCTCTCATCTACTCAAGCAATCAGCCCCAGCATTTT.